The sequence of this T cell receptor (beta chain) was determined in a study of blood T cells in healthy people across ages (dated by TCRdb to the mid-2010s). At the level of the whole study: Template switching captured roughly one uniquely barcoded TCR beta cDNA molecule per two T cells in model experiments. The study measured age-related changes in TCR beta repertoire diversity using deep sequencing normalized with unique cDNA molecular identifiers. The donors were split into four age groups: young (average around 17 years), middle-aged (nearly 40), aged (approximately 59) and long-lived (over 75). To avoid experimental bias, donors of different ages were distributed randomly across sequencing lanes. For two donors (one aged 18 to 29 and one aged 80 or older), the study analyzed two additional independent replicas of 1 million unique cDNA reads from the same blood draw. Points the paper makes about the study in general: Conclusive comparison of naive and antigen-experienced compartments was prevented by the profiling of bulk unsorted PBMCs. The long-lived group showed more naive CD4+ T cells, fewer expanded clones and increased TCR diversity than the aged group, suggesting age selection. The percentage of naive T cells measured by flow cytometry correlated strongly with observed TCR beta diversity. As age increased, observed TCR beta diversity per million T cells dropped in a roughly linear way, and a significant reduction was already evident by age roughly 40. Because donor CMV infection status was unknown, age-related changes in expanded clonotypes were potentially confounded. Estimates of total diversity based on one million sequenced T cells were considered lower bounds and underestimates.

Looking up the germline V gene (reference sequence) yields CDR1 DFQATT and CDR2 SNEGSKA. V loses 2 bases of germline sequence and J loses 7 bases, and the interval between the two ends is 18 bases. There are 15 amino acids in the CDR3, from cysteine to phenylalanine inclusive. Only the CDR3 DNA is retained, 45 bases long and in frame from the first base. Comments on this clonotype: The target of this receptor is not known. No per-base quality is available; no much larger clone lies one base away.

Systemically healthy Caucasian individuals from Russia, roughly 40 in total and aged roughly 6 to 100 years, were included as donors. Ten milliliters of peripheral blood were drawn from each donor into EDTA-treated Vacutainer tubes. PBMCs were isolated by Ficoll-Paque density-gradient centrifugation, with at least 7 million obtained per sample. Trizol reagent was used to extract total RNA from the PBMCs, yielding at least 5 micrograms per sample. Naive CD45RAhigh/CD27high T cell percentages were measured by flow cytometry on a PBMC aliquot from every donor. The library relied on 5' RACE. Sequencing took place on an Illumina HiSeq 2500. A second about 7 to 12 cycle PCR used a sample-barcoded 5' primer and a J-beta primer mix. Each TCR beta cDNA molecule received a unique molecular identifier from a template-switch 5' adaptor carrying 12 random nucleotides. At least 2.5 million CDR3-containing paired-end reads were obtained from each sample. The Mint cDNA synthesis kit, primed by a TRBC-specific oligonucleotide, was used to synthesize first-strand cDNA from all RNA. Following uracil-DNA glycosylase treatment, a first 18-cycle PCR with universal primers M1SS and BC2_uni_R was performed on all cDNA. For the original study's pipeline: For normalization, 1 million high-quality reads were randomly selected from each sample, with every read carrying a distinct molecular identifier. Reads with shared molecular identifiers were discarded instead of being binned into consensus sequences. MiTCR, with a Q25 quality threshold and the strictest error-elimination algorithm, was used for CDR3 identification, clonotype clustering and error correction. A nonparametric unseen species model with Euler transformation was used to estimate a lower bound on total TCR beta diversity. TCRdb reprocessed the public reads (quality trimming at Q25 with fastp, clone calling with MiXCR) and kept in-frame beta chains. Merged by CDR3 protein, the rows form single entries marked with the most common genes and DNA. The V and J calls shown here were made by TCRdb, not taken from the authors' results. The sample profile shows roughly 1.7 million distinct CDR3 sequences; approximately 32% of them were found once. About 11% of the sample is taken by the ten largest.

This receptor was obtained from a woman in her thirties in good health. The sample taken for sequencing was blood. The rearranged chain carries TRBV20-1 and TRBJ2-1; perhaps TRBD1 is the D gene, with 5 bases matching. The encoded CDR3 is CSARMAGFRRNEQFF. The nucleotide sequence is given as TGCAGTGCTAGAATGGCAGGGTTCCGAAGGAATGAGCAGTTCTTC.